This T cell receptor (beta chain) emerged from a study of tumor-infiltrating lymphocytes in primary liver carcinoma. Study-level background: Stage T1-T3 N0M0 tumors measured about 4 to 11 cm at most.

Study-level results: Pairs of tumor regions overlapped more than tumor-adjacent and tumor-blood pairs did. Tumors reached a significantly greater top-250-clone fraction than blood did (p = 0.039).

This clonotype was observed a single time. Its antigen remains unknown. The germline V gene has CDR1 MNHNS and CDR2 SASEGT. This CDR3 has 15 amino acids. Making TCR beta cDNA involved around 510 ng total RNA and a constant-region primer. Modified slightly, ARM-PCR produced TCR beta libraries over three nested multiplex PCR rounds. Amplification in the first two PCR rounds was performed using TRBV1-TRBV30 forward primers and a C-beta reverse primer for approximately 10 cycles each. TCRdb passed the multiplex PCR reads through MiXCR, listing each CDR3 protein once. The sample has approximately 330,000 distinct CDR3 sequences; roughly two thirds are singletons. RNA was extracted from whole blood without cell sorting, alongside germline DNA. None of the patients had received treatment, and all had chronic HBV infection.

The V gene is TRBV6-1, the J gene TRBJ1-5, with 7 bases matching TRBD1. The sequenced sample was peripheral blood. This clonotype was obtained from a middle-aged man with primary liver carcinoma and hepatitis B virus infection. CDR3 region: CTTSVTGAFNQPQHF. CDR3 nucleotide sequence: TGTACCACCAGTGTCACAGGGGCCTTCAATCAGCCCCAGCATTTT.